This passage covers 27 T cell receptor beta chains from one sample sequenced in a study of CXCR3-negative and CXCR3-positive naive CD8 T cells. cDNA libraries for TRB were generated by 5' RACE incorporating UMI labels. Reanalyzing the 5' RACE reads, TCRdb keeps one entry per CDR3 protein, without DNA. Recorded for this sample: tens of thousands of distinct CDR3 sequences. The sample comprised memory CD8+ T cells from blood. The receptors here all came from a human donor in good health. Some clones in this sample may be carry-over from other donors' samples.

The chain combines TRBV13 with TRBJ2-1; TCRdb designates TRBD2, a call that cannot be tested without DNA. CDR1 and CDR2 from the germline V gene are PRHDT and FYEKMQ (reference sequence). The CDR3 totals 15 residues. The CDR3 sequence: CASSKKVTSADEQFF.

This chain uses TRBV6-1 with TRBJ1-1; no DNA is available, so the TRBD1 call from TCRdb remains unchecked. Germline CDR1 and CDR2: MNHNS and SASEGT. CDR3 size: 15 residues. CDR3 sequence reads: CASSEAGQGGTEAFF.

The chain couples TRBV7-2 to TRBJ2-1; lacking DNA, the TRBD2 call made by TCRdb goes unchecked. The CDR3 runs 17 residues. Germline CDR1 SGHTA, CDR2 FQGNSA. The CDR3 loop is CASSTSLLAGAGNEQFF.

The chain links TRBV24-1 to TRBJ2-2; as DNA is missing, the TRBD1 call by TCRdb cannot be tested. The CDR3 covers 15 residues. Germline V gene lookup returns CDR1 KGHDR and CDR2 SFDVKD. CDR3 region: CATRAGTGDTGELFF.

The chain recombines TRBV12-3 or TRBV12-4 with TRBJ2-2; the D gene TCRdb calls, TRBD1, cannot be checked with no DNA. The CDR3 length is 15 residues. CDR3: CASTADRANTGELFF.

The rearrangement joins TRBV12-3 or TRBV12-4 to TRBJ2-2; absent DNA, TCRdb's TRBD1 call cannot be checked. This CDR3 is 15 amino acids long. This CDR3 reads CASSSRWGGTGELFF.

V gene TRBV20-1 combines with J gene TRBJ2-3; there is no DNA to check the TCRdb D call of TRBD2. Germline-derived CDR1 and CDR2 are DFQATT and SNEGSKA (reference sequence). The CDR3 has 16 amino acids. The CDR3 here is CSASSLDSTSTDTQYF.

The J gene is TRBJ1-1, the V gene TRBV7-2; TCRdb indicates TRBD1, and absent DNA this call remains unverified. The germline CDR1 and CDR2 sequences are SGHTA and FQGNSA. The CDR3 length is 14 residues. The chain's CDR3 is CASSHMGGNTEAFF.

The rearrangement uses TRBV7-9 and TRBJ1-1; with no DNA, the TCRdb D assignment of TRBD1 cannot be verified. This CDR3 spans 12 amino acids. Germline V gives CDR1 SEHNR, CDR2 FQNEAQ (reference sequence). CDR3 residues: CASTTGGTEAFF.

This CDR3 reads CASSSDSMNTEAFF. The gene calls are TRBV6-6 and TRBJ1-1; the D gene TCRdb calls, TRBD1, cannot be checked with no DNA. Germline V lookup: CDR1 MNHNY, CDR2 SVGAGI (reference sequence). This CDR3 contains 14 residues.

The chain carries TRBV13 and TRBJ2-7. Germline CDR1 and CDR2: PRHDT and FYEKMQ (reference sequence). There are 12 residues in the CDR3. The CDR3 here is CASSLSRAEQYF.

This rearrangement joins TRBV29-1 to TRBJ2-3. The CDR3 runs to 11 residues. Germline loops: CDR1 SQVTM, CDR2 ANQGSEA. The CDR3 protein is CSVDTTDTQYF.

This sequence joins TRBV6-2 or TRBV6-3 and TRBJ2-7. Germline CDR1 reads MNHEY; CDR2 reads SVGEGT. The CDR3 is 16 residues long. The CDR3: CASSYSGIGSSYEQYF.

The V call is TRBV6-2 or TRBV6-3, the J call TRBJ2-1; no DNA is available, so the TRBD1 call from TCRdb remains unchecked. Germline V lookup: CDR1 MNHEY, CDR2 SVGEGT. This CDR3 spans 13 amino acids. This chain's CDR3 is CASSRQGHNEQFF.

V gene TRBV7-6 combines with J gene TRBJ1-1; TCRdb selects TRBD1, and the lack of DNA leaves this call unchecked. Per the germline V gene, CDR1 is SGHVS and CDR2 is FNYEAQ. The CDR3 totals 15 residues. CDR3 protein: CASSLAQDRDTEAFF.

The rearrangement uses TRBV5-1 and TRBJ1-6. This CDR3 region has 17 residues. CDR1 is SGHRS, CDR2 YFSETQ, per germline. The CDR3 loop is CASSEKEPSSYNSPLHF. The complete variable domain, with remaining parts taken from reference TRBV5-1 and TRBJ1-6, reads KAGVTQTPRYLIKTRGQQVTLSCSPISGHRSVSWYQQTPGQGLQFLFEYFSETQRNKGNFPGRFSGRQFSNSRSEMNVSTLELGDSALYLCASSEKEPSSYNSPLHFGNGTRLTVT.

The gene calls are TRBV6-4 and TRBJ2-1; without DNA, the TCRdb call of TRBD2 cannot be checked. Germline CDR1 reads MRHNA; CDR2 reads SNTAGT. This CDR3 is 15 amino acids long. The CDR3 is CASSDGARGVNEQFF.

This chain joins TRBV29-1 and TRBJ2-7. The CDR3 consists of 12 residues. Germline CDR1 SQVTM, CDR2 ANQGSEA. This CDR3 is CSVRIHSYEQYF.

The V gene is TRBV29-1, the J gene TRBJ1-1. CDR3 size: 12 residues. Germline CDR1 reads SQVTM; CDR2 reads ANQGSEA. The CDR3 region is CLSGGEPSEAFF.

The CDR3 protein is CASSQDLGIGGSYNEQFF. The chain joins TRBV4-3 to TRBJ2-1. This CDR3 region has 18 residues. Germline assignment: CDR1 LGHNA and CDR2 YSLEER.

The gene calls are TRBV5-1 and TRBJ2-7; TCRdb proposes TRBD2, but this gene call is untestable without DNA. CDR3 length: 14 residues. CDR1 and CDR2 from the germline V gene are SGHRS and YFSETQ. CDR3 amino acids: CASSLEGNNYEQYF.

The CDR3 protein is CAISELGRIRSYEQYF. The chain recombines TRBV10-3 with TRBJ2-7. The germline V gene has CDR1 ENHRY and CDR2 SYGVKD. This CDR3 is built from 16 residues.

J is TRBJ2-7 and V is TRBV5-1; TCRdb proposes TRBD1, but this gene call is untestable without DNA. The germline gives CDR1 SGHRS, CDR2 YFSETQ. CDR3 length equals 13 residues. CDR3 sequence: CASSWTGTAEQYF.

The genes are TRBV6-2 or TRBV6-3 and TRBJ2-7; TCRdb indicates TRBD2, and absent DNA this call remains unverified. Germline CDR1 reads MNHEY; CDR2 reads SVGEGT. There are 15 residues in the CDR3. The chain's CDR3 is CASTETWDSSYEQYF.

The chain couples TRBV9 to TRBJ2-1. The CDR3 totals 13 residues. Germline CDR1 SGDLS, CDR2 YYNGEE. The CDR3 sequence: CASSPDSYNEQFF.

The rearrangement links TRBV28 to TRBJ2-1; TCRdb outputs TRBD2, but without DNA this stays unchecked. Germline CDR1 is MDHEN and CDR2 is SYDVKM. This CDR3 contains 13 residues. CDR3 residues: CASSGVGRFEQFF.

This chain joins TRBV11-2 and TRBJ2-1. Per the germline V gene, CDR1 is SGHAT and CDR2 is FQNNGV. This CDR3 region has 13 residues. The chain's CDR3 is CASSSLNRPEQFF.